This TCR beta chain is from a study of T cell repertoires in cytomegalovirus infection. This clonotype was found a few times. Antigen unknown. Study conclusions and caveats: The ex vivo response was dominated by HLA-C-restricted CMV-specific TCR beta clonotypes.

This CDR3 has 14 residues. Trimming left V 9 bases short and J 7 bases short, with 16 bases between. The germline V gene encodes CDR1 MNHEY and CDR2 SVGAGI. TCRdb fed the reads into MiXCR, producing one record per CDR3 protein. The table records fewer than 850,000 distinct CDR3 sequences, just under 30% of them present only once. The chain couples TRBV6-5 to TRBJ1-6; D is uncertain. The source of this sequence is a human donor in good health (CMV status not recorded). Some clones in this sample may be carry-over from other donors' samples. The sample was cultured CD8+ T cells from PBMCs, taken from culture after CMV antigen stimulation. CDR3 protein: CASTPGLSNSPLHF. CDR3 DNA sequence: TGTGCCAGTACCCCCGGACTCTCCAATTCACCCCTCCACTTT.